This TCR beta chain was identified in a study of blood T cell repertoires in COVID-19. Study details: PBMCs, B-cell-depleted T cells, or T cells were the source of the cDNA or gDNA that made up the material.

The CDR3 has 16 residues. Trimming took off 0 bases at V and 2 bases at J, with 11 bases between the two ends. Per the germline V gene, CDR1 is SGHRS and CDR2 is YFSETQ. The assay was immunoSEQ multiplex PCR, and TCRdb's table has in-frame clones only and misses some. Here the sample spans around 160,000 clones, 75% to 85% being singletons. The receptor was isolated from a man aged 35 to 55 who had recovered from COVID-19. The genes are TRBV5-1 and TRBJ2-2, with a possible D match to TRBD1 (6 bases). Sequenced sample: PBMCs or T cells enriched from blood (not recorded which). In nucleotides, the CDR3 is TGCGCCAGCAGCTTGGGGGGACACCTTAACACCGGGGAGCTGTTTTTT. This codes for CASSLGGHLNTGELFF.